This T cell receptor beta chain is from a study of blood T cells in healthy people across ages. Primers used in a second PCR of roughly 7 to 12 cycles were a sample-barcoded 5' primer and a J-beta primer mix. Every individual sample yielded 3 million or more paired-end reads (each containing CDR3). TCRdb used MiXCR to reprocess the 5' RACE reads, holding one entry per CDR3 protein. Of 450,000 to 700,000 distinct CDR3 sequences listed, roughly 29% were seen once; the top ten hold approximately 17%. This clonotype showed up just a few times. The CDR3 sequence is 18 residues long. From germline, CDR1 is LNHNV and CDR2 YYDKDF (reference sequence). The V and J ends lost 5 bases and 4 bases, in that order; junction bases with no gene match: 14. Staff drew 8 to 10 milliliters of peripheral blood from each donor. Extraction of total RNA produced a minimum of 5 micrograms from each sample.

The J gene is TRBJ2-2, the V gene TRBV15, with 9 bases identical to TRBD1. This clonotype originated in a woman aged 70-85 years in good health. Input material: blood. CDR3 coding DNA: TGTGCCACCAGCGAAGGAGCCCGGACAGGGGCTGGCACCGGGGAGCTGTTTTTT. It encodes CATSEGARTGAGTGELFF.